This TCR beta chain was observed in a study of T cells in narcolepsy. Study-level points and caveats: No autoreactive T cell clone sequences appeared in some memory CD4+ repertoires. Same-patient CSF and blood CD4+ T cell clonotypes included HCRT-specific and TRIB2-specific autoreactive ones. Blood of same and different patients, but not healthy controls, reportedly held recurring autoreactive clonotypes.

On this clone: Antigen: not known.

TCRdb keeps only in-frame clones here, not all; method: immunoSEQ multiplex PCR. The sample records under 25,000 clones, 80% to 90% being singletons. The CDR3 has 15 amino acids. With V trimmed by 4 bases and J by 2 bases, 4 bases remained unmatched. Germline CDR1 is SGHRS and CDR2 is YFSETQ. This TCR came from a human donor with narcolepsy. The gene calls are TRBV5-1 and TRBJ2-5, with TRBD2 identical over 11 bases. The specimen was CD45RA- memory CD4+ T cells from PBMCs. In DNA form, the CDR3 reads TGCGCCAGCAGCCGAGGGACTAGCGGTCAAGAGACCCAGTACTTC. Protein: CASSRGTSGQETQYF.